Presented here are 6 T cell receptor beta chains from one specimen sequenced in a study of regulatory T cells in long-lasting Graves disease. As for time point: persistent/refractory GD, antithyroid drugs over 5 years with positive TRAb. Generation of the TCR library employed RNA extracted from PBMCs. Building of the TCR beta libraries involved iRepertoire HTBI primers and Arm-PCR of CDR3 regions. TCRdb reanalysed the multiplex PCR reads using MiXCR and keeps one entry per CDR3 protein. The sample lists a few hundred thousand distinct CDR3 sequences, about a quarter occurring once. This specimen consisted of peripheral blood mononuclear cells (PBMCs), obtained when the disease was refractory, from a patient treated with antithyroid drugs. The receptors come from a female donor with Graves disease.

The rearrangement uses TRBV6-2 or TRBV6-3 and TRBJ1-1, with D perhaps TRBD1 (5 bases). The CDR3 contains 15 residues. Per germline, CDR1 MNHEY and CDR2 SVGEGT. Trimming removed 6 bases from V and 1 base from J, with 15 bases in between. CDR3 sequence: CASRTGGIANTEAFF. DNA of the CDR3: TGTGCCAGCAGGACCGGGGGGATTGCGAACACTGAAGCTTTCTTT.

CDR3 nucleotide sequence: TGTGCCAGCAGTTTATGGGTCCGGGAGGGTCTCAGCAATGAGCAGTTCTTC. Protein product: CASSLWVREGLSNEQFF. The gene calls are TRBV28 and TRBJ2-1; TRBD2 matches at 8 bases. J was trimmed by 6 bases and V by 0 bases; bases with no gene match: 10. Germline V gene data show CDR1 as MDHEN and CDR2 as SYDVKM. The CDR3 loop spans 17 amino acids. Based on the CDR3 plus reference TRBV28 and TRBJ2-1, the full variable domain is DVKVTQSSRYLVKRTGEKVFLECVQDMDHENMFWYRQDPGLGLRLIYFSYDVKMKEKGDIPEGYSVSREKKERFSLILESASTNQTSMYLCASSLWVREGLSNEQFFGPGTRLTVL.

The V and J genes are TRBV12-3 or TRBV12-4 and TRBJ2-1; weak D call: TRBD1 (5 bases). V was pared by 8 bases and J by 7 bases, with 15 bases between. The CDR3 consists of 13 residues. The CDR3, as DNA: TGTGCCAGCTCCAGGACATTGAGGAATGAGCAGTTCTTC. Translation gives CASSRTLRNEQFF.

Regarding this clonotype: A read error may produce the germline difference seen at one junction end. The CDR3 region is CASSVGGGRRDTEAFF. Written as DNA, the CDR3 is TGTGCCAGCAGCGTAGGAGGGGGAAGGAGAGACACGGAAGCTTTCTTT. The chain joins TRBV9 to TRBJ1-1; perhaps TRBD1 as D (6 bases). Germline V gives CDR1 SGDLS, CDR2 YYNGEE. This CDR3 has 16 amino acids.

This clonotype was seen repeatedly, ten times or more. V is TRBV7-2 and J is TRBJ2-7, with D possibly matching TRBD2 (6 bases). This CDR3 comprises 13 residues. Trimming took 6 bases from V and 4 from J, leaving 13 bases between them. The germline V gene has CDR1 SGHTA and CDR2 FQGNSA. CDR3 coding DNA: TGTGCCAGCAGTGAGACTAGAGTTTACGAGCAGTACTTC. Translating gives CASSETRVYEQYF.

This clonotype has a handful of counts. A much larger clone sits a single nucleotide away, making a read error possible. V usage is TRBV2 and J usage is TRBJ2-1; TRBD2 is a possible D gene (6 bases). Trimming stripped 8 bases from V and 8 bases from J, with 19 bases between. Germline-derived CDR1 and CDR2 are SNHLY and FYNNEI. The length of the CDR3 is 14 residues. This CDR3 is CASGLSAGYDEQFF. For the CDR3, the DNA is TGTGCCAGCGGACTTAGTGCGGGATACGATGAGCAGTTCTTC.